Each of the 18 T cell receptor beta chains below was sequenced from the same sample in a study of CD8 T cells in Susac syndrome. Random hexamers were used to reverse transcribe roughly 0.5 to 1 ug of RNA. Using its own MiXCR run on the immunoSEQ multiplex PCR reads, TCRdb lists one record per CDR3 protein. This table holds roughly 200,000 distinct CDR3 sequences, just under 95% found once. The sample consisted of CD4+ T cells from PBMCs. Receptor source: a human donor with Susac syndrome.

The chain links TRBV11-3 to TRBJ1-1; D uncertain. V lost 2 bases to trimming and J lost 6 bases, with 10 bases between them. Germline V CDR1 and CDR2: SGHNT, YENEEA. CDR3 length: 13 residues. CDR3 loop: CASSLSRAAEAFF. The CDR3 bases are TGTGCCAGCAGCTTATCAAGGGCCGCTGAAGCTTTCTTT.

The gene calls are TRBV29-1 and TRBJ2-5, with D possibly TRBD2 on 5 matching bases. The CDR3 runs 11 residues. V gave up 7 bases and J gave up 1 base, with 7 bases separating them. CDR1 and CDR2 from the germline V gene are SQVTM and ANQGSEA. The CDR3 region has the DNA TGCAGCGCCGAGGGCCAAGAGACCCAGTACTTC. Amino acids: CSAEGQETQYF.

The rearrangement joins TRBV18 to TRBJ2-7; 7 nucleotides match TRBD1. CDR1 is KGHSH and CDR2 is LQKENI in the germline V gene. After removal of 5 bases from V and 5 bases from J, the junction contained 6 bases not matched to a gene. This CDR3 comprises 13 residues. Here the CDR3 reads CASSTTGLNEQYF. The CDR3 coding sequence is TGTGCCAGCTCAACGACAGGGTTGAACGAGCAGTACTTC.

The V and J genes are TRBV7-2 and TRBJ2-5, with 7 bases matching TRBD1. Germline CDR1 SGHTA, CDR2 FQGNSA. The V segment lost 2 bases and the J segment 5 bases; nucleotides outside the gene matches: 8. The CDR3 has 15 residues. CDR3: CASSLRQGGFETQYF. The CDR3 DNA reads TGTGCCAGCAGCTTAAGACAGGGTGGTTTTGAGACCCAGTACTTC.

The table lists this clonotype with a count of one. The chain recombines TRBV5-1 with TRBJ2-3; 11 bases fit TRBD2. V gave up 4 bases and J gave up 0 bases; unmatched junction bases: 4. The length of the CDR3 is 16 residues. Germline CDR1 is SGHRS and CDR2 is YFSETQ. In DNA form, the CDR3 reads TGCGCCAGCAGCGAGGGACTAGCGGTTAGCACAGATACGCAGTATTTT. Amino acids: CASSEGLAVSTDTQYF.

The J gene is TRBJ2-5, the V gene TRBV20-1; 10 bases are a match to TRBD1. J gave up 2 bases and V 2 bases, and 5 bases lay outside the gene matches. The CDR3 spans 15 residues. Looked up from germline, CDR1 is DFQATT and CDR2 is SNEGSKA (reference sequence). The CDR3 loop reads CSARSRQGAQETQYF. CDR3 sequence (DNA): TGCAGTGCTAGATCCCGACAGGGGGCTCAAGAGACCCAGTACTTC.

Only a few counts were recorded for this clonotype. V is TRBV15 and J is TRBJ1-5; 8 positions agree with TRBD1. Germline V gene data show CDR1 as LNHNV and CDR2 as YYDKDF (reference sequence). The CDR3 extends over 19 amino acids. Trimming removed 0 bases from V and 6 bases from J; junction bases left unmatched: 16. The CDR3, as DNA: TGTGCCACCAGCAGAGATCTATTCAGGGGGCTCTGGGATAGTCAGCCCCAGCATTTT. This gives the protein CATSRDLFRGLWDSQPQHF.

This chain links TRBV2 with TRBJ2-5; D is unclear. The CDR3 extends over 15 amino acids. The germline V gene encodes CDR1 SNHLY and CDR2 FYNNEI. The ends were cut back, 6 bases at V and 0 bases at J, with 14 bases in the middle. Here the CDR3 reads CASSAWTENQETQYF. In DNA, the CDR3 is TGTGCCAGCAGCGCGTGGACGGAGAACCAAGAGACCCAGTACTTC.

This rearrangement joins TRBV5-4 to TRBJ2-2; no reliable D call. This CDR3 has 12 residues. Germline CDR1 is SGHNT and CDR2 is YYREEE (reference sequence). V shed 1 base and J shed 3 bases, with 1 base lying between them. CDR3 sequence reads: CASSLHTGELFF. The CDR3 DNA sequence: TGTGCCAGCAGCTTGCACACCGGGGAGCTGTTTTTT.

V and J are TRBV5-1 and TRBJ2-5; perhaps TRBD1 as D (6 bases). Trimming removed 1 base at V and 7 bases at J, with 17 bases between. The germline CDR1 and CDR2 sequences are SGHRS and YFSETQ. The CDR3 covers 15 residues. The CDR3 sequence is CASSLQGQGRATQYF. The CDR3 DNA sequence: TGCGCCAGCAGCTTGCAGGGGCAGGGACGCGCGACCCAGTACTTC.

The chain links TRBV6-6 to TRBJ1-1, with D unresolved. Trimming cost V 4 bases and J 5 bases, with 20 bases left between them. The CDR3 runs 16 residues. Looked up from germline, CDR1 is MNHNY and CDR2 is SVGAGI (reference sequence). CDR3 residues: CASSSPGTGSRTEAFF. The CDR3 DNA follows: TGTGCCAGCAGTTCACCGGGTACGGGTTCGAGGACTGAAGCTTTCTTT.

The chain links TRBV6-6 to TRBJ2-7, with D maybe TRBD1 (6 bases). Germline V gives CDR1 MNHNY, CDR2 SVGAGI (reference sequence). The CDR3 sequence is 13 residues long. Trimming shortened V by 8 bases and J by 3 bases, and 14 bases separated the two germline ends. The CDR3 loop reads CASGSGTNYEQYF. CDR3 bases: TGTGCCAGCGGGTCCGGGACAAACTACGAGCAGTACTTC.

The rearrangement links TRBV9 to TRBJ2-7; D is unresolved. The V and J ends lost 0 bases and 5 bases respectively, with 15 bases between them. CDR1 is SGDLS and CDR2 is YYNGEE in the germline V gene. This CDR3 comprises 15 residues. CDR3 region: CASSVVPGTPNEQYF. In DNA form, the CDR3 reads TGTGCCAGCAGCGTAGTACCAGGCACTCCTAACGAGCAGTACTTC. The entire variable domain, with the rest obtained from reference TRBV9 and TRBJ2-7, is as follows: DSGVTQTPKHLITATGQRVTLRCSPRSGDLSVYWYQQSLDQGLQFLIQYYNGEERAKGNILERFSAQQFPDLHSELNLSSLELGDSALYFCASSVVPGTPNEQYFGPGTRLTVT.

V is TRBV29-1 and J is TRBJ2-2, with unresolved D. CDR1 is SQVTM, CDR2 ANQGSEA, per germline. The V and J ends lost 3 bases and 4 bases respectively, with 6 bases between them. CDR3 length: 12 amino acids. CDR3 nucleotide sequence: TGCAGCGTTGATACGGGCACCGGGGAGCTGTTTTTT. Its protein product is CSVDTGTGELFF.

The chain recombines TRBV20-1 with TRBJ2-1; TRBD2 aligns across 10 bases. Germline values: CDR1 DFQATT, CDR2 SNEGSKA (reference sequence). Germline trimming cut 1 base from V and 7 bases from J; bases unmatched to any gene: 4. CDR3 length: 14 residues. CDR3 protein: CSARVAGGTNEQFF. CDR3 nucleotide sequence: TGCAGTGCTAGAGTAGCGGGGGGTACAAATGAGCAGTTCTTC.

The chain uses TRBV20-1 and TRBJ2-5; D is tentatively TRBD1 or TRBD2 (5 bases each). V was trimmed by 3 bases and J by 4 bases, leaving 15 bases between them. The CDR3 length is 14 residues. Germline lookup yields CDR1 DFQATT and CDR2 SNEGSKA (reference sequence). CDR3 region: CSASRSDGGETQYF. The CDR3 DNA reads TGCAGTGCTAGTCGGTCGGATGGGGGAGAGACCCAGTACTTC.

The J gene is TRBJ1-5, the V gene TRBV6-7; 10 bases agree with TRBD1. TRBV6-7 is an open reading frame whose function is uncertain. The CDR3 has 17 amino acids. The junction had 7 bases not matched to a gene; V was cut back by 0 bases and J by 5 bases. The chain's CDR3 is CASSYSGQGSGDQPQHF. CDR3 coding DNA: TGTGCCAGCAGTTACTCGGGACAGGGGTCTGGCGATCAGCCCCAGCATTTT.

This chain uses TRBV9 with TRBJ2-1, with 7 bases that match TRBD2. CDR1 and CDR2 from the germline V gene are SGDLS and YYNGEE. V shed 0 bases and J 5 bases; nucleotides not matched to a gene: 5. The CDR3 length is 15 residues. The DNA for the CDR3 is TGTGCCAGCAGCGTAGGACGACTAGCTCACAATGAGCAGTTCTTC. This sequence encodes CASSVGRLAHNEQFF. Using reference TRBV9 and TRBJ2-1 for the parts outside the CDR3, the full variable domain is DSGVTQTPKHLITATGQRVTLRCSPRSGDLSVYWYQQSLDQGLQFLIQYYNGEERAKGNILERFSAQQFPDLHSELNLSSLELGDSALYFCASSVGRLAHNEQFFGPGTRLTVL.